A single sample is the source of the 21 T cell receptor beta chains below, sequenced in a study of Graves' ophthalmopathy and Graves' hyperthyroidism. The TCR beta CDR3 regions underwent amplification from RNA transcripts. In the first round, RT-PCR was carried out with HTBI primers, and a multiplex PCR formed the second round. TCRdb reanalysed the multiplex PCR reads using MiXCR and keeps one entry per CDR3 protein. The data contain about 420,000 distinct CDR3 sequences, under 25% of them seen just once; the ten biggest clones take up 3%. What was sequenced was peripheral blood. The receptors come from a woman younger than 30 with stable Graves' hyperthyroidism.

The CDR3 reads CASSQVATGTEGYTF. DNA of the CDR3: TGTGCCAGCAGCCAAGTGGCCACCGGGACAGAGGGCTACACCTTC. The J gene is TRBJ1-2, the V gene TRBV4-2; TRBD1 matches at 7 bases. CDR1 is LGHNA and CDR2 is YNFKEQ in the germline V gene. Losses at the gene ends were 1 base for V and 8 bases for J; bases not matched to a gene: 10. The CDR3 is made up of 15 amino acids.

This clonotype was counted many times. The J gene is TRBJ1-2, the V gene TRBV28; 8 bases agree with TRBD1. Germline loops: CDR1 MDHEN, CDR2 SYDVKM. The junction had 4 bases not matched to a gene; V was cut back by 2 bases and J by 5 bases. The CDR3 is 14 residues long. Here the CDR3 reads CASSLDRGPYGYTF. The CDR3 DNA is TGTGCCAGCAGTTTAGACAGGGGTCCTTATGGCTACACCTTC.

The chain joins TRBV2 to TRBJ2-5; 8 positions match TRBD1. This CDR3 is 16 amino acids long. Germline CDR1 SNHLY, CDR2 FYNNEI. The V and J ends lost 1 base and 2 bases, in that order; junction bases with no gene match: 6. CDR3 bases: TGTGCCAGCAGTGAAGTGAGGACAGGGAAACAAGAGACCCAGTACTTC. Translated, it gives CASSEVRTGKQETQYF. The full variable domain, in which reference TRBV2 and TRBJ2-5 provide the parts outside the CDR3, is EPEVTQTPSHQVTQMGQEVILRCVPISNHLYFYWYRQILGQKVEFLVSFYNNEISEKSEIFDDQFSVERPDGSNFTLKIRSTKLEDSAMYFCASSEVRTGKQETQYFGPGTRLLVL.

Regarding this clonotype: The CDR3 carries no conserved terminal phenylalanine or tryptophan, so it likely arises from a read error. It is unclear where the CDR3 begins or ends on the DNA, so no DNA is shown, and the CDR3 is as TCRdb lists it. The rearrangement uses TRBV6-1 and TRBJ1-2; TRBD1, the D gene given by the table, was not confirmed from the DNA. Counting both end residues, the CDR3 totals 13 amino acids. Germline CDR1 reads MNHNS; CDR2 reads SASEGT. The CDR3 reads CASSPITGNGYIV.

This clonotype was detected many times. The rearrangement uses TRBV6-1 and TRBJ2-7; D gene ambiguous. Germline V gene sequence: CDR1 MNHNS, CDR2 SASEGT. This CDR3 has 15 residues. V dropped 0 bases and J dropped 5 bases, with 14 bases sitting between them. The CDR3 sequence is CASSEALRGSHEQYF. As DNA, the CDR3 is TGTGCCAGCAGTGAAGCGCTTCGAGGTAGCCACGAGCAGTACTTC.

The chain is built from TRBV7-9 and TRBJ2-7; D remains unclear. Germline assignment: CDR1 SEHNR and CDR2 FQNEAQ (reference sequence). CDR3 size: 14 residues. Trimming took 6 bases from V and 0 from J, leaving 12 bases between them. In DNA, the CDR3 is TGTGCCAGCAGTAGAGGTCCCCCCTCCTACGAGCAGTACTTC. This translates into CASSRGPPSYEQYF.

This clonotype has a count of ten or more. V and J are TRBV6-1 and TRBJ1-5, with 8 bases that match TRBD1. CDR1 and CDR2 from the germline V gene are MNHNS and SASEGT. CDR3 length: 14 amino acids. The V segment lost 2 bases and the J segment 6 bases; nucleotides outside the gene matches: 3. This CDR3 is CASSERTGIQPQHF. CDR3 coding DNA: TGTGCCAGCAGTGAACGGACAGGGATTCAGCCCCAGCATTTT.

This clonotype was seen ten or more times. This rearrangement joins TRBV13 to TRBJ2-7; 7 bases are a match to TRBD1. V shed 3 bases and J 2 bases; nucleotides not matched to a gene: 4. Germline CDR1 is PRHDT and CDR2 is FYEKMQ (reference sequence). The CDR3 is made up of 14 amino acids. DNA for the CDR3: TGTGCCAGCAGCTTTCGTGGACAGGCCTACGAGCAGTACTTC. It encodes CASSFRGQAYEQYF.

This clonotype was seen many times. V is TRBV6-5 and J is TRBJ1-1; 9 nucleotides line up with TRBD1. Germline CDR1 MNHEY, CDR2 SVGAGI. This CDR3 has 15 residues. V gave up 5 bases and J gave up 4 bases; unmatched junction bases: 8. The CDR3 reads CASSRPGQGGTEAFF. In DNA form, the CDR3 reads TGTGCCAGCAGTCGACCGGGACAGGGAGGCACTGAAGCTTTCTTT.

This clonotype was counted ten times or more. In DNA form, the CDR3 reads TGTGCCATCAGTGACAGGGGGCCAGAGACCCAGTACTTC. It encodes CAISDRGPETQYF. V usage is TRBV10-3 and J usage is TRBJ2-5, with TRBD1 identical over 8 bases. The CDR3 contains 13 residues. The V gene's germline CDR1 is ENHRY and CDR2 SYGVKD. V shed 3 bases and J 4 bases; nucleotides not matched to a gene: 1.

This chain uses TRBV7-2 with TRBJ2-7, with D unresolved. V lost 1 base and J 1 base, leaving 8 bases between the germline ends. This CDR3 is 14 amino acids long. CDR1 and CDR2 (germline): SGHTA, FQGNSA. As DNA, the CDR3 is TGTGCCAGCAGCTTAGAGGGCCAGTCCTACGAGCAGTACTTC. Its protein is CASSLEGQSYEQYF.

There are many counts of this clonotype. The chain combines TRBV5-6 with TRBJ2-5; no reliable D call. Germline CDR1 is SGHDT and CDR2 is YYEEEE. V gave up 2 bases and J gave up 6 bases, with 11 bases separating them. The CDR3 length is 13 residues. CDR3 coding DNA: TGTGCCAGCAGCTTATGGATAAGAAAGACCCAGTACTTC. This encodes CASSLWIRKTQYF. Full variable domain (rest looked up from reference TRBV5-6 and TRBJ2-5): DAGVTQSPTHLIKTRGQQVTLRCSPKSGHDTVSWYQQALGQGPQFIFQYYEEEERQRGNFPDRFSGHQFPNYSSELNVNALLLGDSALYLCASSLWIRKTQYFGPGTRLLVL.

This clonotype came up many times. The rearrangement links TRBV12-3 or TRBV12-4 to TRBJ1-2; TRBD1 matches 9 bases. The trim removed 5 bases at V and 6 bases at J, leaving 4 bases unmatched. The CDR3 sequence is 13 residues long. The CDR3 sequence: CASSLTGGNGYTF. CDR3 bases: TGTGCCAGCAGTCTGACAGGGGGTAATGGCTACACCTTC.

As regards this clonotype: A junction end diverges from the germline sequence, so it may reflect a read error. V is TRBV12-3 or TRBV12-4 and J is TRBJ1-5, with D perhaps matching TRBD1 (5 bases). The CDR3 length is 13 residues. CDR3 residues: CASSVIGDQPQHF. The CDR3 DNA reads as TGTGCCAGCAGTGTCATAGGGGATCAGCCTCAGCATTTT.

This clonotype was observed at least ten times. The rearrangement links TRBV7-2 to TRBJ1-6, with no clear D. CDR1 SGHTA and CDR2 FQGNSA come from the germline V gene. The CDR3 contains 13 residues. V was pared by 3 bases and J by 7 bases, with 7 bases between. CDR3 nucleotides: TGTGCCAGCAGCTTGTTCGAAAATTCACCCCTCCACTTT. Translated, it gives CASSLFENSPLHF.

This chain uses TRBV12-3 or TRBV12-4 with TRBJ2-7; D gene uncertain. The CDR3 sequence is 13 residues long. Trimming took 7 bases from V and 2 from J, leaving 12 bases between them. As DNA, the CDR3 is TGTGCCAGCAACCCGACCGGAACCTACGAGCAGTACTTC. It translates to CASNPTGTYEQYF.

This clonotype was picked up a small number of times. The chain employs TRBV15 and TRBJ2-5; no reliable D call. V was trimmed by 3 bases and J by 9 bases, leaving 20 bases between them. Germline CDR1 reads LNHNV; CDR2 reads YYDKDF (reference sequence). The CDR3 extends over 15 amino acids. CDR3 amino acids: CATSSSRRPGWPQYF. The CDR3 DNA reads TGTGCCACCAGCAGCAGCCGACGCCCGGGTTGGCCCCAGTACTTC.

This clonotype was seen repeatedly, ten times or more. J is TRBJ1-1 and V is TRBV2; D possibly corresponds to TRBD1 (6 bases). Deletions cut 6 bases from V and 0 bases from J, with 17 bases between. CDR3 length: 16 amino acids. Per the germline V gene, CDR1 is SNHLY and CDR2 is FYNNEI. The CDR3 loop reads CASRRTASTLNTEAFF. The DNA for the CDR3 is TGTGCCAGCAGACGGACAGCCAGTACCTTGAACACTGAAGCTTTCTTT.

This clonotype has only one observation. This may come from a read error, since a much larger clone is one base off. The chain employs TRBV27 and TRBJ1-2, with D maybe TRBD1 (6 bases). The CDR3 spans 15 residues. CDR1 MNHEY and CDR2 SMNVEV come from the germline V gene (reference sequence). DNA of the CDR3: TGTGCCAGCAGTTTAAAAGGGGTCAGGGGCTATGGCTACAGCTTC. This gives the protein CASSLKGVRGYGYSF.

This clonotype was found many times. The CDR3 sequence is CASSLSFSPHQPQHF. The CDR3 region has the DNA TGTGCCAGCAGTTTATCCTTCTCCCCCCATCAGCCCCAGCATTTT. The rearrangement uses TRBV28 and TRBJ1-5; D remains ambiguous. The CDR3 length is 15 residues. CDR1 is MDHEN and CDR2 is SYDVKM in the germline V gene. V lost 1 base and J 5 bases, leaving 12 bases between the germline ends.

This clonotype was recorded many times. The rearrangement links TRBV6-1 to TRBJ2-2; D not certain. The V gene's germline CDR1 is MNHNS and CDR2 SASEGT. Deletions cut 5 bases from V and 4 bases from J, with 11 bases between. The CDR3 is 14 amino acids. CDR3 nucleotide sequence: TGTGCCAGCAGTAGATCCCCCGGCACCGGGGAGCTGTTTTTT. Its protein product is CASSRSPGTGELFF.